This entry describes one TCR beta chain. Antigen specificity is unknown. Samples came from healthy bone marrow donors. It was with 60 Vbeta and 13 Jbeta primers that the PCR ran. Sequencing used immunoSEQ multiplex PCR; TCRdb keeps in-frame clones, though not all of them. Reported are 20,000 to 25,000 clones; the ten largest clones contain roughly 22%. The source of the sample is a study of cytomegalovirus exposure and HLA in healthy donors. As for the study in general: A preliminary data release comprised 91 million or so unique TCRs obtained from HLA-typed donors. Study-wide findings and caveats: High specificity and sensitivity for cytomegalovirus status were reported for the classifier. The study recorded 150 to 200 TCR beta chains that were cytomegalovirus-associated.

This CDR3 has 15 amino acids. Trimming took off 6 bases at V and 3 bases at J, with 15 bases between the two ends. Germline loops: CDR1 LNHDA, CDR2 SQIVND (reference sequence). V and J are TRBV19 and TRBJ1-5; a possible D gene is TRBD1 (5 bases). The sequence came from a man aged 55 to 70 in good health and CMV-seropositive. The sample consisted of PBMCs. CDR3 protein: CASSFGHLYNQPQHF. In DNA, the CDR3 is TGTGCCAGTAGCTTCGGACACCTATACAATCAGCCCCAGCATTTT.